Below, 10 T cell receptor beta chains from the same sample are listed, as sequenced in a study of cytomegalovirus exposure and HLA in healthy donors. PCR involved 60 Vbeta and 13 Jbeta primers. Using immunoSEQ multiplex PCR, the repertoire was profiled, and TCRdb retains in-frame clones only, with some absent. The sample shows around 160,000 clones, approximately 88% of them seen only once. Sequencing was carried out using PBMCs. Receptor source: a woman between 18 and 29 years old in good health and CMV-seronegative.

The chain is built from TRBV28 and TRBJ2-5; possibly TRBD2 for D (5 bases). CDR1 MDHEN and CDR2 SYDVKM come from the germline V gene. The V end was cut by 4 bases, the J end by 11 bases, with 14 bases between. The CDR3 has 12 residues. CDR3 residues: CASSSSAWEQYF. Here the CDR3 DNA reads TGTGCCAGCAGTTCCTCGGCTTGGGAGCAGTACTTC.

This clone was counted a single time. The genes are TRBV6-6 and TRBJ1-2; 8 positions agree with TRBD1. Germline assignment: CDR1 MNHNY and CDR2 SVGAGI (reference sequence). Trimming cost V 6 bases and J 5 bases; bases outside gene matches: 11. The CDR3 is 15 amino acids. DNA of the CDR3: TGTGCCAGCAGGCAGAGACAGGGGACCCAATATGGCTACACCTTC. Protein product: CASRQRQGTQYGYTF.

The V and J genes are TRBV4-1 and TRBJ1-5; 11 nucleotides line up with TRBD1. The CDR3 sequence is 17 residues long. The trim removed 1 base at V and 7 bases at J, leaving 9 bases unmatched. CDR1 and CDR2 from the germline V gene are MGHRA and YSYEKL. For the CDR3, the DNA is TGCGCCAGCAGCCAAGGGACAGGGGGCCACGGGAGACAGCCCCAGCATTTT. This codes for CASSQGTGGHGRQPQHF.

This chain uses TRBV5-5 with TRBJ2-1, with TRBD2 matching 8 bases. Looked up from germline, CDR1 is SGHKS and CDR2 is YYEKEE (reference sequence). V was clipped by 4 bases and J by 9 bases; unmatched bases: 15. The CDR3 has 16 residues. CDR3 amino acids: CASSLGWVAGSGEQFF. CDR3 nucleotides: TGTGCCAGCAGCCTGGGTTGGGTAGCGGGGTCGGGTGAGCAGTTCTTC. The variable domain in full, with the rest retrieved from reference TRBV5-5 and TRBJ2-1, is DAGVTQSPTHLIKTRGQQVTLRCSPISGHKSVSWYQQVLGQGPQFIFQYYEKEERGRGNFPDRFSARQFPNYSSELNVNALLLGDSALYLCASSLGWVAGSGEQFFGPGTRLTVL.

The chain couples TRBV30 to TRBJ1-1; D gene unclear. The germline V gene has CDR1 GTSNPN and CDR2 SVGIG (reference sequence). V was pared by 3 bases and J by 8 bases, with 13 bases between. The CDR3 has 12 residues. Written as DNA, the CDR3 is TGTGCCTGGAGACCCTCGGGGAGGGAAGCTTTCTTT. Its translation: CAWRPSGREAFF.

The V gene is TRBV19, the J gene TRBJ2-6, with 8 positions matching TRBD2. The CDR3 length is 17 residues. V shed 6 bases, J shed 2 bases, and the junction held 9 bases outside the gene matches. Per germline, CDR1 LNHDA and CDR2 SQIVND (reference sequence). The CDR3 loop is CASRSNPGGAGANVLTF. The CDR3 DNA reads as TGTGCCAGTAGGTCTAACCCCGGGGGGGCTGGGGCCAACGTCCTGACTTTC.

V is TRBV19 and J is TRBJ2-5; a possible D gene is TRBD2 (6 bases). CDR1 is LNHDA, CDR2 SQIVND, per germline (reference sequence). Trimming took off 2 bases at V and 5 bases at J, with 15 bases between the two ends. The length of the CDR3 is 15 residues. The CDR3 reads CASSISGLPGETQYF. The CDR3 region has the DNA TGTGCCAGTAGTATAAGCGGACTACCCGGGGAGACCCAGTACTTC.

J is TRBJ1-1 and V is TRBV19, with D maybe TRBD1 (6 bases). The CDR3 is made up of 14 amino acids. The germline V and J ends were trimmed by 3 bases and 6 bases, with 14 bases remaining between them. Germline CDR1 is LNHDA and CDR2 is SQIVND (reference sequence). CDR3 loop: CASSIGGQVAEAFF. As DNA, the CDR3 is TGTGCCAGTAGTATCGGGGGGCAAGTTGCTGAAGCTTTCTTT.

V is TRBV5-1 and J is TRBJ1-2; 9 bases align to TRBD1. Germline CDR1 is SGHRS and CDR2 is YFSETQ. V dropped 0 bases and J dropped 5; count of bases not matched to a gene: 5. This CDR3 comprises 15 residues. The DNA for the CDR3 is TGCGCCAGCAGCTTGGTGGTAGGGACAGGGTATGGCTACACCTTC. Encoded protein: CASSLVVGTGYGYTF.

This clone appeared once. This sequence joins TRBV7-9 and TRBJ1-1; no clear D gene. Looked up from germline, CDR1 is SEHNR and CDR2 is FQNEAQ (reference sequence). V was cut by 3 bases and J by 1 base, with 6 bases left in between. The CDR3 extends over 13 amino acids. In DNA form, the CDR3 reads TGTGCCAGCAGCTTCGCGGAGAACACTGAAGCTTTCTTT. Translation: CASSFAENTEAFF.